This TCR beta chain is from a study of cytomegalovirus exposure and HLA in healthy donors. Study-level results: Some V segments could not be told apart, so they were left out, TRBV6-2 and TRBV6-3 among them. A missense variant in DCLRE1C was later tied to TCR beta V- and J-gene trimming.

To note about this clone: No antigen is known for it.

The PCR had 60 Vbeta and 13 Jbeta primers. TCRdb's copy holds only in-frame clones and misses some; the assay was immunoSEQ multiplex PCR. The sample yields more than 90,000 clones, approximately 81% seen once. Germline loops: CDR1 MDHEN, CDR2 SYDVKM. V shed 4 bases and J shed 0 bases, with 9 bases lying between them. There are 14 residues in the CDR3. Sequences were obtained from PBMCs. The genes are TRBV28 and TRBJ1-1; D might be TRBD1 (5 bases). The source of this sequence is a woman in her seventies in good health and CMV-seropositive. For the CDR3, the DNA is TGTGCCAGCAGTTACGGGGGGGTGAACACTGAAGCTTTCTTT. Its protein is CASSYGGVNTEAFF.